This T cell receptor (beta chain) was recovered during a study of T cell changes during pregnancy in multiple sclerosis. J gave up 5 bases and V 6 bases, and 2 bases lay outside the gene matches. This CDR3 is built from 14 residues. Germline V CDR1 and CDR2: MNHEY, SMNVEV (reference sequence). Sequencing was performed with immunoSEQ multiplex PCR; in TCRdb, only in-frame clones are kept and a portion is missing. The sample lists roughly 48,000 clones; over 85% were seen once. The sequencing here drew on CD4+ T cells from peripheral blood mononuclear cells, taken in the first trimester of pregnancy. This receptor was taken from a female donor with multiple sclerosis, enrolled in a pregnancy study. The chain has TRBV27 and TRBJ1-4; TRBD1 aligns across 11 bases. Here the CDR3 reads CASSGTGGNEKLFF. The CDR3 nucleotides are TGTGCCAGCAGCGGGACAGGGGGGAATGAAAAACTGTTTTTT.